This record covers a single T cell receptor (beta chain). No antigen is known for it. Base qualities are not provided; no much larger clone lies one nucleotide away. Taken from cysteine to phenylalanine, the CDR3 has 14 residues. Of all the DNA, just the CDR3 is kept, 42 bases in frame from base 1. The germline V gene sets CDR1 to WSHSY and CDR2 to SAAADI. V is cut by 6 bases and J by 0 bases, and the space between the germline ends is 10 bases. The source of the sample is a study of shared clonotypes between healthy human individuals (dated by TCRdb to 2018 to 2021). About the full investigation: The cohort comprised two women and a few men aged 18 to 49 years. Blood TCR repertoires of a handful of healthy adults were deeply sequenced to estimate repertoire size and the extent of clonotype sharing between individuals. To increase sequencing depth and limit assay-specific biases, different laboratories used diverse techniques to prepare libraries and sequence TCR repertoires. Between about 0.94 and 8.9 billion PBMCs per donor were obtained by leukapheresis. For each donor, CD4 naive and CD4 memory were each given three plates, CD8 naive was given two plates, and CD8 memory was given one plate. The investigation overall reported the following: Because the study included only a small number of donors, the genetic and exposure-history diversity represented was limited. Rarefaction of sorted-subset datasets indicated incomplete sequencing despite the large sequencing depth. Pairwise subsampling indicated that sequencing depth was expected to affect the degree of clonotype sharing among donors. Sampling was restricted to blood, and TCR repertoires in tissues likely differ from the TCR repertoires found in blood. Naive subsets generally had larger estimated clonotype richness than memory subsets did. Clonotypes shared by all four sorted-subset donors showed higher generation probabilities than non-shared clonotypes. Sharing across a handful of donors was observed for around 4.8% of naive CD4, over 3% of naive CD8, 2% to 2.5% of memory CD4, and around 0.4% of memory CD8 clonotypes.

Healthy HIV-negative adults with no recently reported acute infections or vaccinations were included as donors. Only Caucasian adults living in Nashville, Tennessee, USA were represented among the donors. Magnetic negative selection was used to enrich CD4+ T cells, after which naive cells were positively selected on CD45RA and the negative fraction became the memory subset. After blood collection by leukapheresis, PBMCs were isolated using Ficoll-Histopaque density gradient centrifugation and then cryopreserved in the vapor phase of liquid nitrogen. Analytical flow cytometry was used to check the purity and quantity of every magnetically sorted T cell population. Genomic DNA was isolated from every sorted fraction and measured by UV absorbance on a Nanodrop 2000c. Using the deep immunoSEQ assay, multiplex PCR amplified TCR CDR3 regions from genomic DNA. For each cell subset, the extracted genomic DNA was distributed evenly across all wells of several immunoSEQ 96-well plates, and each plate served as one replicate. For sorted subsets, each replicate PCR was loaded with about 0.2 ug genomic DNA, equivalent to some 27,000 T cell genomes. The purified libraries were quantified using a Qubit 3.0 fluorometer, sized with a Bioanalyzer 2100, and then quantified again using the KAPA Library Quantification kit. Each immunoSEQ 96-well plate was sequenced on its own single-read 150-cycle Illumina NextSeq 550 flow cell. The authors' analysis ran thus. Because only junctional sequences without quality scores were contained in the immunoSEQ output, filtering matching that applied to full-length reads could not be performed. Sequences were annotated with PyIR, a Python wrapper for IgBLAST v1.9, using IMGT germline references to assign V/J genes and CDR3. Reads were removed for weak V/J assignments (E-value above 1e-6), missing CDR3, stop codons, out-of-frame junctions, or ambiguous translated residues. V3J clonotypes were defined as sequences sharing the same inferred V gene, J gene, and CDR3 amino acid sequence. To compute the percentage overlap between repertoires, the number of shared unique clonotypes was divided by the size of the smaller repertoire. Richness of each repertoire was evaluated using RTK rarefaction, the Chao1 estimator, and Recon v2.1 estimates of unobserved clonotypes. OLGA was used to compute generation probabilities for all TCRbeta clonotypes that the gDNA method yielded from several donors. TCRdb stores this immuneACCESS table with in-frame sequences only. Part of the clones is absent; in the studies checked, under half of the shortfall reflects unresolved V genes, and no reason is known for the rest. V and J calls and clone size come straight from that table; D and trimming were deduced from the DNA. The sample yields roughly 680,000 clones; approximately 72% were counted once. The ten largest clones capture around 1.8% of the sample.

Recombination joined TRBV10-2 with TRBJ2-3; a weak D assignment points to TRBD2 (5 bases agree). Sequences were obtained from memory CD4+ T cells sorted from blood. What this sample's cell subset or site label stands for: CD45RA-negative fraction. This receptor was taken from a woman in her thirties in good health. The sequenced DNA: TGCGCCAGCAGGGTTAGCGAAAGCACAGATACGCAGTATTTT. The translation is CASRVSESTDTQYF.